This paragraph covers one T cell receptor (beta chain) sequence. Its antigen is currently unknown. Trimming shortened V by 5 bases and J by 4 bases, and 14 bases separated the two germline ends. The CDR3 contains 14 residues. The germline CDR1 and CDR2 sequences are MNHEY and SMNVEV (reference sequence). This specimen belongs to a study of beta chain features in type 1 diabetes. Study as a whole: There were some 100,000,000 sorted cells examined across all samples.

Reverse transcribing all isolated RNA meant expressed TCRB transcripts were sequenced. Data came from immunoSEQ multiplex PCR; TCRdb stores just in-frame clones and leaves some out. The sample lists around 340,000 clones; around 9.7% were seen once. Broader study findings: Resolution of whether HLA type affects TCRB rearrangement was not achieved here. The study found moderately but significantly shorter TCRB CDR3s in all four CD4+ subsets of Type 1 diabetes patients.

CD4+ naive, central memory, regulatory and stem cell-like memory cells were sorted via CD45RO/CCR7/CD25/CD127/CD95/CD27. The chain employs TRBV27 and TRBJ2-5, with D possibly matching TRBD2 (5 bases). What was sequenced was central memory CD4+ T cells from blood. The TCR was taken from a man aged 25 to 40 with type 1 diabetes. The CDR3 DNA reads TGTGCCAGCAGTAGAGAAATGCGGGCAGAGACCCAGTACTTC. It translates to CASSREMRAETQYF.